This T cell receptor beta chain is from a study of CD4 T cell repertoires in COVID-19. The CDR3 runs 13 residues. The germline V gene has CDR1 MNHEY and CDR2 SVGAGI. The V end was cut by 6 bases, the J end by 0 bases, with 9 bases between. Sequencing used immunoSEQ multiplex PCR; TCRdb keeps in-frame clones, though not all of them. The sample has 60,000 to 90,000 clones, 80% to 90% seen once. Material: CD4+ T cells from peripheral blood, obtained after recovery from COVID-19. The chain recombines TRBV6-5 with TRBJ2-7; D unclear. This receptor was taken from a human donor who had COVID-19. The CDR3, as DNA: TGTGCCAGCAGGGGGATGAGCTCCTACGAGCAGTACTTC. Its translation is CASRGMSSYEQYF.